The next 21 T cell receptor beta chains were all read from a single sample in a study of identical twins. Via MiXCR, TCRdb re-called the 5' RACE reads, giving one row per CDR3 protein. The table includes 690,000 or so distinct CDR3 sequences, approximately 6% detected once. Sequenced: naive T cells sorted from blood. Receptors originate from a man younger than 35 in good health.

In this sample, this clonotype turned up many times. The rearrangement joins TRBV6-2 or TRBV6-3 to TRBJ2-7; 8 nucleotides line up with TRBD2. Germline V lookup: CDR1 MNHEY, CDR2 SVGEGT. V lost 5 bases to trimming and J lost 1 base; unmatched junction nucleotides: 7. CDR3 length equals 15 residues. The CDR3 coding sequence is TGTGCCAGCAGTAAACAGCGGGAGTATTCCTACGAGCAGTACTTC. Its translation: CASSKQREYSYEQYF.

This clonotype came up a few times. The chain uses TRBV6-5 and TRBJ2-5; D is undetermined. The V end was cut by 0 bases, the J end by 4 bases, with 12 bases between. The length of the CDR3 is 15 residues. Germline loops: CDR1 MNHEY, CDR2 SVGAGI. CDR3 in amino acids: CASSYSPTAAETQYF. Written as DNA, the CDR3 is TGTGCCAGCAGTTACTCTCCGACGGCGGCAGAGACCCAGTACTTC.

The sample holds many counts of this clonotype. This chain connects TRBV12-3 or TRBV12-4 to TRBJ2-5; 7 bases align to TRBD1. V shed 10 bases and J 1 base; nucleotides not matched to a gene: 6. This CDR3 region has 13 residues. CDR3 protein: CATKRTGQETQYF. The CDR3 DNA is TGTGCCACCAAACGGACAGGCCAAGAGACCCAGTACTTC.

This clonotype was counted at least ten times. V is TRBV12-3 or TRBV12-4 and J is TRBJ1-1, with D perhaps matching TRBD1 (5 bases). The CDR3 length is 15 residues. V was clipped by 1 base and J by 8 bases, with 17 bases between them. CDR3: CASSLVSGGFREAFF. CDR3 nucleotides: TGTGCCAGCAGTTTAGTTTCGGGGGGTTTCCGGGAAGCTTTCTTT.

This clonotype came up a few times. The genes are TRBV7-2 and TRBJ2-7; D tentatively reads TRBD1 or TRBD2 (5 bases each). With 1 base removed from V and 0 bases from J, the gap between germline ends came to 10 bases. CDR1 is SGHTA and CDR2 is FQGNSA in the germline V gene. The CDR3 sequence is 15 residues long. The CDR3 protein is CASSLDAGSSYEQYF. The CDR3 bases are TGTGCCAGCAGCTTAGACGCAGGGAGCTCCTACGAGCAGTACTTC.

Ten or more counts support this clonotype. CDR3 region: CASSVDQPQHF. As DNA, the CDR3 is TGTGCCAGCAGTGTCGATCAGCCCCAGCATTTT. The chain joins TRBV28 to TRBJ1-5; D call uncertain. V gave up 5 bases and J gave up 5 bases, with 4 bases separating them. In germline, CDR1 is MDHEN, CDR2 SYDVKM. This CDR3 has 11 residues.

In this sample, this clonotype turned up many times. The chain is built from TRBV27 and TRBJ2-2; maybe TRBD2 (5 bases). The germline gives CDR1 MNHEY, CDR2 SMNVEV (reference sequence). This CDR3 is 22 amino acids long. V was pared by 2 bases and J by 2 bases, with 30 bases between. The CDR3 is CASSLIAGRLVGPGNNTGELFF. The CDR3 bases are TGTGCCAGCAGTTTAATCGCGGGTCGGCTGGTCGGCCCGGGGAACAACACCGGGGAGCTGTTTTTT.

This clonotype was seen at least ten times. This chain connects TRBV12-3 or TRBV12-4 to TRBJ2-2, with no clear D. Trimming removed 7 bases at V and 1 base at J, with 13 bases between. The CDR3 spans 15 residues. DNA of the CDR3: TGTGCCAGCAAGACAACAACCCTGAACACCGGGGAGCTGTTTTTT. Protein product: CASKTTTLNTGELFF.

There are many counts of this clonotype. This rearrangement joins TRBV12-3 or TRBV12-4 to TRBJ1-1; 9 nucleotides align to TRBD1. CDR3 length: 12 amino acids. J was trimmed by 11 bases and V by 4 bases; bases with no gene match: 5. CDR3 region: CASSWGTGKAFF. CDR3 sequence (DNA): TGTGCCAGCAGTTGGGGGACAGGGAAGGCTTTCTTT.

There are many counts of this clonotype. One end of the junction does not line up with germline, which may come from a read error. This sequence joins TRBV12-3 or TRBV12-4 and TRBJ2-7; the D call may be TRBD1 or TRBD2 (6 bases each). This CDR3 region has 12 residues. The CDR3 DNA reads TGTGCCAGCAGCTTAGGGGGGCACGAGCAGTACTTC. This sequence encodes CASSLGGHEQYF.

This clonotype was recorded at least ten times. This chain joins TRBV7-6 and TRBJ2-3; D not certain. Trimming took 5 bases from V and 1 from J, leaving 10 bases between them. The CDR3 consists of 14 residues. Germline assignment: CDR1 SGHVS and CDR2 FNYEAQ. The CDR3 loop is CASSIEIGTDTQYF. Written as DNA, the CDR3 is TGTGCCAGCAGCATCGAAATCGGCACAGATACGCAGTATTTT. Combining the CDR3 with reference TRBV7-6 and TRBJ2-3 gives the whole variable domain GAGVSQSPRYKVTKRGQDVALRCDPISGHVSLYWYRQALGQGPEFLTYFNYEAQQDKSGLPNDRFSAERPEGSISTLTIQRTEQRDSAMYRCASSIEIGTDTQYFGPGTRLTVL.

This clonotype was picked up many times. A junction end diverges from the germline sequence, so it may reflect a read error. The genes are TRBV12-3 or TRBV12-4 and TRBJ2-1; 13 positions match TRBD2. The CDR3 sequence is 15 residues long. The CDR3 protein is CASSLGAGTSGTKVF. The CDR3 bases are TGTGCCAGCAGCCTGGGAGCAGGGACTAGCGGGACGAAGGTCTTC.

The V call is TRBV27, the J call TRBJ2-5; D is possibly TRBD1 (6 bases). The CDR3 is 15 residues long. Germline V CDR1 and CDR2: MNHEY, SMNVEV (reference sequence). Trimming left V 2 bases short and J 5 bases short, with 15 bases between. The CDR3 sequence is CASSLGRPQGETQYF. CDR3 sequence (DNA): TGTGCCAGCAGTTTAGGGCGCCCCCAGGGGGAGACCCAGTACTTC.

Many counts were recorded for this clonotype. This CDR3 reads CASSSRGHLTYEQYF. The CDR3 DNA sequence: TGTGCCAGCAGTTCCCGGGGACACCTAACCTACGAGCAGTACTTC. The chain couples TRBV28 to TRBJ2-7, with D possibly TRBD1 on 6 matching bases. The CDR3 is 15 amino acids. Trimming removed 4 bases from V and 2 bases from J, with 15 bases in between. Germline CDR1 and CDR2: MDHEN and SYDVKM. Variable domain in full (rest from reference TRBV28 and TRBJ2-7): DVKVTQSSRYLVKRTGEKVFLECVQDMDHENMFWYRQDPGLGLRLIYFSYDVKMKEKGDIPEGYSVSREKKERFSLILESASTNQTSMYLCASSSRGHLTYEQYFGPGTRLTVT.

In this sample, this clonotype turned up a few times. CDR3 sequence: CASSAPGNTGELFF. The CDR3 nucleotides are TGCGCCAGCAGCGCACCAGGGAACACCGGGGAGCTGTTTTTT. The chain has TRBV5-1 and TRBJ2-2; D gene uncertain. Germline CDR1 is SGHRS and CDR2 is YFSETQ. Trimming pared 4 bases from V and 1 base from J, leaving 8 bases between. The CDR3 is 14 residues long.

This clonotype turned up a few times. The chain combines TRBV5-1 with TRBJ2-5, with 13 bases matching TRBD2. V lost 4 bases, J lost 3 bases, and 6 bases stayed unmatched. CDR1 and CDR2 from the germline V gene are SGHRS and YFSETQ. The CDR3 has 16 amino acids. The CDR3 region is CASSQRTSGSEETQYF. CDR3 nucleotides: TGCGCCAGCAGCCAACGGACTAGCGGGAGTGAAGAGACCCAGTACTTC.

This clonotype was found a few times. The chain links TRBV15 to TRBJ2-1; maybe TRBD2 (5 bases). V lost 6 bases and J lost 0, with 18 bases in between. From germline, CDR1 is LNHNV and CDR2 YYDKDF (reference sequence). This CDR3 is 17 amino acids long. CDR3 sequence: CATSPPGSAGSYNEQFF. The CDR3 DNA is TGTGCCACCAGTCCTCCGGGAAGCGCAGGCTCCTACAATGAGCAGTTCTTC.

The chain couples TRBV2 to TRBJ2-7; D is undetermined. V lost 4 bases and J lost 0, with 7 bases in between. Germline values: CDR1 SNHLY, CDR2 FYNNEI. The CDR3 has 13 amino acids. CDR3 in amino acids: CASSVASSYEQYV. The CDR3 nucleotides read TGTGCCAGCAGTGTAGCCAGCTCCTACGAGCAGTACGTC.

This clonotype was seen ten or more times. The J gene is TRBJ2-1, the V gene TRBV20-1; no reliable D call. Germline assignment: CDR1 DFQATT and CDR2 SNEGSKA (reference sequence). V dropped 3 bases and J dropped 2 bases, with 8 bases sitting between them. CDR3 size: 13 residues. In DNA form, the CDR3 reads TGCAGTGCTAGCGACCAGCCCTACAATGAGCAGTTCTTC. This codes for CSASDQPYNEQFF.

The sample holds many counts of this clonotype. V and J are TRBV7-9 and TRBJ2-1; TRBD2 matches 10 bases. The CDR3 sequence is 14 residues long. Per germline, CDR1 SEHNR and CDR2 FQNEAQ (reference sequence). The V gene end was trimmed by 2 bases and the J gene end by 7 bases; junction bases not matched to a gene: 2. The CDR3 bases are TGTGCCAGCAGCTTAAGCGGGGGGGCAAATGAGCAGTTCTTC. It yields the protein CASSLSGGANEQFF.

This clonotype was seen only a few times. The chain uses TRBV3-1 and TRBJ2-1; D is perhaps TRBD2 (5 bases). CDR3 length: 17 residues. Trimming took off 0 bases at V and 3 bases at J, with 15 bases between the two ends. Per the germline V gene, CDR1 is LGHDT and CDR2 is YNNKEL (reference sequence). The CDR3 sequence: CASSQEVGLPIYNEQFF. The DNA for the CDR3 is TGTGCCAGCAGCCAAGAGGTAGGACTCCCGATCTACAATGAGCAGTTCTTC.